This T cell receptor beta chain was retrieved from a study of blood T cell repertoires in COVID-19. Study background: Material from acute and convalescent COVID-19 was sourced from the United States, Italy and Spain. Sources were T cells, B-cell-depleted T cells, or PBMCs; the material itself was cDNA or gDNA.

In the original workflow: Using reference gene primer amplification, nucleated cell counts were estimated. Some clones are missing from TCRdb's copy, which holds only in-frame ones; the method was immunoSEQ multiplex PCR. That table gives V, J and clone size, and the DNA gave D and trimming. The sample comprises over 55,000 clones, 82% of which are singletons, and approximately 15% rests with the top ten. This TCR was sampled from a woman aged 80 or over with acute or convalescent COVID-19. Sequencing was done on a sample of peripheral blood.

The DNA of the CDR3 is TGCGCCAGCAGCCAAGAAAAGAAGGGACTAGCGGCCAACACCGGGGAGCTGTTTTTT. This codes for CASSQEKKGLAANTGELFF. V and J are TRBV4-1 and TRBJ2-2; 11 positions match TRBD2. The CDR3 totals 19 residues. Trimming took 0 bases from V and 2 from J; bases not matched to a gene: 8. Germline V gives CDR1 MGHRA, CDR2 YSYEKL.